These 7 T cell receptor beta chains originate from one sample sequenced in a study of blood T cell repertoires in COVID-19. Profiled with immunoSEQ multiplex PCR; TCRdb holds only in-frame clones, not every one. The sample contains 400,000 or so clones, 88% of which appear only once. Sequencing used PBMCs or T cells enriched from blood (not recorded which). The receptors shown here come from a woman aged 40 to 50 with acute COVID-19.

The chain uses TRBV10-3 and TRBJ2-2, with D perhaps TRBD1 (6 bases). CDR3 length: 17 residues. The germline CDR1 and CDR2 sequences are ENHRY and SYGVKD. The V gene lost 6 bases and the J gene lost 1 base, with 18 bases spanning the gap. This chain's CDR3 is CAISPTRGGGNTGELFF. The CDR3 DNA follows: TGTGCCATCAGCCCTACCCGTGGGGGCGGGAACACCGGGGAGCTGTTTTTT.

The sample holds a few counts of this clone. The sample carries other DNA sequences with the same CDR3. The chain has TRBV9 and TRBJ2-2; D is perhaps TRBD1 (5 bases). Germline values: CDR1 SGDLS, CDR2 YYNGEE. This CDR3 region has 15 residues. Trimming left V 1 base short and J 0 bases short, with 7 bases between. The CDR3 DNA follows: TGTGCCAGCAGCGTAACAGGATCGAACACCGGGGAGCTGTTTTTT. Translation gives CASSVTGSNTGELFF. The variable domain in full, completed from reference TRBV9 and TRBJ2-2, reads DSGVTQTPKHLITATGQRVTLRCSPRSGDLSVYWYQQSLDQGLQFLIQYYNGEERAKGNILERFSAQQFPDLHSELNLSSLELGDSALYFCASSVTGSNTGELFFGEGSRLTVL.

CDR3 sequence (DNA): TGCGCCAGCAGTCATGTCGCCGGGGGCACTGAAGCTTTCTTT. Translating gives CASSHVAGGTEAFF. The J gene is TRBJ1-1, the V gene TRBV4-1; TRBD1 is a possible D gene (5 bases). This CDR3 region has 14 residues. V shed 6 bases and J shed 4 bases, with 15 bases lying between them. Germline V gene data show CDR1 as MGHRA and CDR2 as YSYEKL.

Details on this clone: The same CDR3 arises from other DNA sequences in this sample as well. This chain uses TRBV19 with TRBJ2-2; D uncertain. This CDR3 comprises 13 residues. V was trimmed by 3 bases and J by 4 bases, leaving 6 bases between them. Germline CDR1 is LNHDA and CDR2 is SQIVND (reference sequence). The CDR3 DNA follows: TGTGCCAGTAGTATTTCGGGCACCGGGGAGCTGTTTTTT. This sequence encodes CASSISGTGELFF.

The chain combines TRBV7-8 with TRBJ1-3; 9 bases are a match to TRBD1. The CDR3 is 18 amino acids. CDR1 is SGHVS and CDR2 is FQNEAQ in the germline V gene. V lost 0 bases and J lost 0; bases outside the gene matches: 6. The CDR3 region is CASSLALQGALSGNTIYF. The CDR3 region has the DNA TGTGCCAGCAGCTTAGCCCTACAGGGGGCTCTCTCTGGAAACACCATATATTTT.

The gene calls are TRBV3-1 (or the pseudogene TRBV3-2) and TRBJ2-2, with 7 positions matching TRBD2. In germline, CDR1 is LGHDT, CDR2 YNNKEL (reference sequence). The trim removed 0 bases at V and 5 bases at J, leaving 3 bases unmatched. The CDR3 is 15 residues long. The CDR3 DNA reads TGTGCCAGCAGCCAAGATGGGCGGGGGACCGGGGAGCTGTTTTTT. It translates to CASSQDGRGTGELFF.

The chain has TRBV5-1 and TRBJ1-1, with 9 bases aligning to TRBD1. Germline-derived CDR1 and CDR2 are SGHRS and YFSETQ. The CDR3 length is 17 residues. V trimming: 4 bases; J trimming: 1 base; junction bases outside the gene matches: 11. The CDR3 DNA reads as TGCGCCAGCAGCCTGGTGGGGACAGGGTCGACGAACACTGAAGCTTTCTTT. Translating gives CASSLVGTGSTNTEAFF. Supplemented by reference TRBV5-1 and TRBJ1-1, the full variable domain reads KAGVTQTPRYLIKTRGQQVTLSCSPISGHRSVSWYQQTPGQGLQFLFEYFSETQRNKGNFPGRFSGRQFSNSRSEMNVSTLELGDSALYLCASSLVGTGSTNTEAFFGQGTRLTVV.